The sequence of this T cell receptor (beta chain) was determined in a study of blood T cell repertoires in COVID-19. As for the study in general: The study drew acute and convalescent COVID-19 samples from the United States, Italy and Spain. In each case, the material was cDNA or gDNA derived from T cells, B-cell-depleted T cells, or PBMCs.

The V end lost 0 bases, the J end lost 3 bases, and 11 bases lay between the germline ends. Per the germline V gene, CDR1 is MNHNY and CDR2 is SVGAGI (reference sequence). The CDR3 loop spans 15 amino acids. Original methodology: Amplification with reference gene primers provided the estimates of nucleated cell counts. This table comes from immunoSEQ multiplex PCR, and its TCRdb copy is limited to in-frame clones, with some not included. Clone size and V and J calls were adopted from that table, with D and trimming inferred from the DNA. Here the sample spans 300,000 to 450,000 clones, approximately 81% being singletons.

This TCR was recovered from a woman aged 18-29 years with acute or convalescent COVID-19. The V gene is TRBV6-6, the J gene TRBJ1-2; a weak D match, TRBD1 (5 bases). The source material was peripheral blood. For the CDR3, the DNA is TGTGCCAGCAGTTACTCAACGGGGGACGACTATGGCTACACCTTC. Protein sequence: CASSYSTGDDYGYTF.